This TCR beta chain was retrieved from a study of regulatory T cells in long-lasting Graves disease. To make TCR beta libraries, researchers used iRepertoire HTBI primers and Arm-PCR of CDR3 regions. TCRdb reprocessed the multiplex PCR reads with MiXCR, giving one entry per CDR3 protein. This sample carries some 410,000 distinct CDR3 sequences, less than 20% of them seen once, and the ten largest clones take about 11%. This CDR3 spans 15 amino acids. CDR1 ENHRY and CDR2 SYGVKD come from the germline V gene. V was shortened by 6 bases and J by 7 bases, with 16 bases between the two germline ends. The time point: newly diagnosed GD, antithyroid drugs for less than 3 months. PBMCs were the source of the RNA used for TCR sequencing. This sample also appeared in a second study, on T cells in Graves' hyperthyroidism and ophthalmopathy. As reported in that work: Researchers defined stable Graves' hyperthyroidism as no ophthalmopathy progression within 18 months. Clinical symptoms, serum thyroxine, TRAb, thyroid ultrasound and orbital computed tomography established diagnosis. Among clonotypes expanded in thyroid above 0.001, most were also found in blood.

The source material was peripheral blood mononuclear cells (PBMCs), sampled at new diagnosis, from a patient treated with antithyroid drugs. The clonotype was recovered from a woman between 25 and 40 years old with Graves disease. The chain carries TRBV10-3 and TRBJ1-6; D is unclear. The CDR3 loop reads CAISERQNQNSPLHF. The DNA of the CDR3 is TGTGCCATCAGCGAGAGGCAGAACCAAAATTCACCCCTCCACTTT.